This is a list of T cell receptor beta chains from one sample in a study of T-cell memory formation after mild COVID-19. MiXCR was run by TCRdb on the 5' RACE reads, yielding one entry per CDR3 protein. This repertoire shows 35,000 to 45,000 distinct CDR3 sequences, approximately 6.8% found once; its top ten account for approximately 1.5%. The source material was PBMCs or a T cell subset sorted from them (not recorded which). All receptors derive from a man between 18 and 29 years old who had mild COVID-19 (a few samples of this study predate the infection). Cell type and time point are not known. Each CDR3 is given with its conserved first and last residue. The D gene is left open where the match is weak. Rows may omit the clone size; those that give it use once, few, many or a size class.

>12|TRBJ2-1|.|TRBV6-2/TRBV6-3|.
CASTWTFNEQFF
TGTGCCAGCACCTGGACTTTCAATGAGCAGTTCTTC
>18|TRBJ2-6|many|TRBV5-1|.
CASSVGDGIRSGANVLTF
TGCGCCAGCAGTGTAGGGGACGGAATCCGCTCTGGGGCCAACGTCCTGACTTTC
>15|TRBJ2-2|few|TRBV20-1|TRBD2
CSAQASGVGAGELFF
TGCAGTGCGCAGGCTAGCGGGGTGGGAGCCGGGGAGCTGTTTTTT
>12|TRBJ2-3|many|TRBV7-9|TRBD2
CASSLQGGVEYF
TGTGCCAGCAGCTTACAGGGAGGGGTAGAGTATTTT
>15|TRBJ2-3|many|TRBV4-3|.
CASSLTGVIPDTQYF
TGCGCCAGCAGCCTGACAGGAGTGATCCCAGATACGCAGTATTTT
>16|TRBJ2-3|.|TRBV19|.
CASSGRDKGRTDTQYF
TGTGCCAGTAGTGGACGGGACAAGGGGAGGACAGATACGCAGTATTTT
>15|TRBJ1-3|few|TRBV20-1|.
CSATGTPGIGNTIYF
TGCAGTGCTACCGGGACCCCAGGTATCGGAAACACCATATATTTT
>18|TRBJ2-5|many|TRBV4-3|.
CASSQGIQGGFWEETQYF
TGCGCCAGCAGCCAAGGCATACAGGGGGGGTTTTGGGAAGAGACCCAGTACTTC
>15|TRBJ1-1|many|TRBV5-1|.
CASSLAGGMNTEAFF
TGCGCCAGCAGCTTGGCCGGGGGGATGAACACTGAAGCTTTCTTT
>12|TRBJ1-5|.|TRBV20-1|.
CSAAQSGQPQHF
TGCAGTGCCGCCCAGTCAGGACAGCCCCAGCATTTT
>16|TRBJ2-7|.|TRBV3-1|TRBD2
CASSQGIAGLAGEQYF
TGTGCCAGCAGCCAAGGGATAGCGGGCCTAGCGGGCGAGCAGTACTTC
>16|TRBJ1-6|few|TRBV5-4|TRBD1
CASSLGGTGYNSPLHF
TGTGCCAGCAGCTTGGGGGGGACAGGTTATAATTCACCCCTCCACTTT
>15|TRBJ2-2|many|TRBV20-1|TRBD1
CSAPTGTLNTGELFF
TGCAGTGCCCCGACAGGGACCCTGAACACCGGGGAGCTGTTTTTT
>15|TRBJ1-3|.|TRBV18|.
CASSPPNSGGNTIYF
TGTGCCAGCTCACCACCAAACTCGGGAGGAAACACCATATATTTT
>13|TRBJ1-2|many|TRBV5-1|TRBD1
CASSLGQGLGYTF
TGCGCCAGCAGCCTGGGACAGGGGCTAGGCTACACCTTC
>15|TRBJ2-2|.|TRBV27|TRBD2
CASSLLRGVAGELFF
TGTGCCAGCAGTTTGTTGCGGGGGGTGGCCGGGGAGCTGTTTTTT
>16|TRBJ2-1|few|TRBV5-1|.
CASSPTPGGQTNEQFF
TGCGCCAGCAGCCCCACCCCAGGCGGCCAGACTAATGAGCAGTTCTTC
>13|TRBJ1-5|few|TRBV29-1|TRBD1
CSVGGTGGQPQHF
TGCAGCGTGGGGGGGACAGGGGGTCAGCCCCAGCATTTT
>13|TRBJ2-3|few|TRBV24-1|TRBD1
CATQGVTTDTQYF
TGTGCCACGCAGGGGGTGACGACAGATACGCAGTATTTT
>14|TRBJ1-5|.|TRBV5-8|.
CASSFFRDNQPQHF
TGTGCCAGCAGCTTTTTTCGAGATAATCAGCCCCAGCATTTT
>12|TRBJ2-3|many|TRBV20-1|.
CSARTGPDTQYF
TGCAGTGCTAGGACCGGGCCAGATACGCAGTATTTT
>14|TRBJ1-1|many|TRBV7-3|TRBD1
CASSSRAGGTEAFF
TGTGCCAGCAGCTCCCGTGCAGGGGGCACTGAAGCTTTCTTT
>15|TRBJ2-7|few|TRBV12-3/TRBV12-4|.
CASSVDRFPSYEQYF
TGTGCCAGCAGCGTTGACAGATTTCCATCCTACGAGCAGTACTTC
>16|TRBJ2-7|few|TRBV7-2|TRBD2
CASSSRTSGGRYEQYF
TGTGCCAGCAGCTCCAGGACTAGCGGGGGGCGCTACGAGCAGTACTTC
>14|TRBJ1-4|few|TRBV5-1|.
CASSLIPANEKLFF
TGCGCCAGCAGCTTAATCCCCGCGAATGAAAAACTGTTTTTT
>14|TRBJ2-3|many|TRBV19|.
CAIATEDSTDTQYF
TGTGCCATTGCGACTGAGGATAGCACAGATACGCAGTATTTT
>13|TRBJ2-2|few|TRBV4-1|.
CASRPDSYGELFF
TGCGCCAGCAGACCAGACTCCTACGGGGAGCTGTTTTTT
>13|TRBJ1-1|.|TRBV7-9|.
CASRLVGLDEAFF
TGTGCCAGCAGACTAGTAGGGTTGGATGAAGCTTTCTTT
>12|TRBJ1-2|.|TRBV18|.
CASSPPGDGYTF
TGTGCCAGCTCACCACCCGGCGATGGCTACACCTTC
>21|TRBJ1-3|.|TRBV21-1|.
CASSKEGGFGLQGGSGNTIYF
TGTGCCAGCAGCAAAGAAGGAGGGTTCGGGTTGCAGGGAGGATCTGGAAACACCATATATTTT
>13|TRBJ2-7|.|TRBV6-2/TRBV6-3|TRBD1
CASSNRQGYEQYF
TGTGCCAGCAGTAACCGACAGGGGTACGAGCAGTACTTC
>14|TRBJ1-2|.|TRBV4-2|.
CASSQGGGSYGYTF
TGTGCCAGCAGCCAGGGGGGGGGCTCCTATGGCTACACCTTC
>16|TRBJ1-6|.|TRBV6-6|.
CASSENQGAYNSPLHF
TGTGCCAGCAGTGAGAATCAGGGCGCCTATAATTCACCCCTCCACTTT
>16|TRBJ1-2|few|TRBV4-3|.
CASSQARGGSRDGYTF
TGCGCCAGCAGCCAAGCTCGTGGCGGTAGTAGGGATGGCTACACCTTC
>16|TRBJ1-6|.|TRBV4-1|.
CASSQEGVGDNSPLHF
TGCGCCAGCAGCCAAGAAGGGGTCGGGGATAATTCACCCCTCCACTTT
>15|TRBJ1-1|.|TRBV5-1|.
CASSLGTTVNTEAFF
TGCGCCAGCAGCTTGGGAACCACAGTGAACACTGAAGCTTTCTTT
>16|TRBJ1-4|.|TRBV5-5|TRBD1
CASSMAAGTADEKLFF
TGTGCCAGCAGCATGGCAGCAGGGACAGCAGATGAAAAACTGTTTTTT
>17|TRBJ2-4|.|TRBV6-6|.
CASSSHPGPATGNIQYF
TGTGCCAGCAGTTCCCACCCGGGGCCGGCCACCGGAAACATTCAGTACTTC
>14|TRBJ2-1|.|TRBV10-3|.
CAIRTWGISNEKFF
TGTGCCATCAGGACTTGGGGAATCAGCAATGAGAAGTTCTTC
>14|TRBJ2-1|few|TRBV11-3|TRBD1
CASSRGRWGNEQFF
TGTGCCAGCAGCAGGGGGCGATGGGGTAATGAGCAGTTCTTC
>14|TRBJ1-2|few|TRBV11-2|TRBD1
CASTRPGQKYGYTF
TGTGCCAGCACGAGACCGGGACAGAAGTATGGCTACACCTTC
>15|TRBJ2-2|.|TRBV6-5|TRBD1
CASRRQGAYTGELFF
TGTGCCAGCAGGCGACAGGGGGCGTACACCGGGGAGCTGTTTTTT
>13|TRBJ2-5|few|TRBV3-1|.
CASSHARRETQYF
TGTGCCAGCAGCCACGCCAGGCGGGAGACCCAGTACTTC
>15|TRBJ2-2|few|TRBV7-2|.
CASSLVAGALGELFF
TGTGCCAGCAGCTTAGTCGCGGGGGCGCTCGGGGAGCTGTTTTTT
>17|TRBJ1-6|few|TRBV6-5|.
CASSYSKWAGSNSPLHF
TGTGCCAGCAGTTACTCGAAGTGGGCAGGGAGTAATTCACCCCTCCACTTT
>16|TRBJ2-3|few|TRBV4-3|TRBD2
CASSQERGVAGQTQYF
TGCGCCAGCAGCCAAGAGCGGGGGGTAGCTGGGCAGACGCAGTATTTT
>13|TRBJ2-3|few|TRBV5-5|.
CASRRVLTDTQYF
TGTGCCAGCCGACGCGTCTTGACAGATACGCAGTATTTT
>13|TRBJ2-3|few|TRBV12-3/TRBV12-4|.
CADSARGTDTQYF
TGTGCCGACAGCGCTAGAGGCACAGATACGCAGTATTTT
>15|TRBJ1-2|.|TRBV2|.
CASSLFLGANYGYTF
TGTGCCAGCAGTTTGTTTCTCGGAGCTAACTATGGCTACACCTTC
>13|TRBJ1-2|.|TRBV2|TRBD1
CASRDRGGYGYTF
TGTGCCAGCAGGGACAGGGGAGGCTATGGCTACACCTTC
>12|TRBJ2-5|few|TRBV15|.
CATSRVQETQYF
TGTGCCACCAGCAGAGTTCAAGAGACCCAGTACTTC
>15|TRBJ2-4|medium-sized|TRBV7-2|TRBD2
CASSRDYGAKNIQYF
TGTGCCAGCAGCAGGGACTACGGGGCCAAAAACATTCAGTACTTC
>14|TRBJ2-1|few|TRBV5-1|.
CASSPGSVANEQFF
TGCGCCAGCAGCCCCGGGTCCGTAGCCAATGAGCAGTTCTTC
>17|TRBJ1-3|.|TRBV4-2|.
CASSQERGLRSGNTIYF
TGTGCCAGCAGCCAAGAGAGGGGCTTGCGCTCTGGAAACACCATATATTTT
>15|TRBJ1-3|.|TRBV28|.
CASSSPGSSGNTIYF
TGTGCCAGCAGTTCCCCGGGGAGCTCTGGAAACACCATATATTTT
>13|TRBJ1-1|few|TRBV18|.
CASSPAENTEAFF
TGTGCCAGCTCACCCGCCGAGAACACTGAAGCTTTCTTT
>11|TRBJ1-2|.|TRBV10-3|.
CAISEVGKYTF
TGTGCCATCAGTGAGGTGGGGAAGTACACCTTC
>14|TRBJ2-1|.|TRBV24-1|TRBD1
CATSDPNRGGEQFF
TGTGCCACCAGTGACCCTAACAGGGGCGGAGAGCAGTTCTTC
>12|TRBJ2-7|.|TRBV6-1|.
CASSEVGIGQYF
TGTGCCAGCAGTGAAGTGGGGATCGGGCAGTACTTC